This entry lists 22 T cell receptor beta chains sequenced from one sample in a study of CD8 T cells in Susac syndrome. The RNA, about 0.5 to 1 ug, was put through reverse transcription using random hexamers. TCRdb reanalysed the immunoSEQ multiplex PCR reads using MiXCR and keeps one entry per CDR3 protein. Among fewer than 100,000 distinct CDR3 sequences listed, around 90% were seen once. The sample comprised CD8+ T cells from PBMCs. Source of these receptors: a human donor with multiple sclerosis.

J is TRBJ2-1 and V is TRBV28; D not certain. Germline V lookup: CDR1 MDHEN, CDR2 SYDVKM. V lost 1 base and J 8 bases, leaving 9 bases between the germline ends. The CDR3 spans 13 residues. The CDR3 DNA reads TGTGCCAGCAGTTTATTGCAGTTTGATGAGCAGTTCTTC. Amino acids: CASSLLQFDEQFF.

This clonotype has only one observation. V usage is TRBV13 and J usage is TRBJ2-1; weak D call: TRBD1 (5 bases). The length of the CDR3 is 14 residues. Germline-derived CDR1 and CDR2 are PRHDT and FYEKMQ (reference sequence). Trimming pared 2 bases from V and 9 bases from J, leaving 14 bases between. The CDR3 spells CASSLPQGRSEQFF. CDR3 in DNA: TGTGCCAGCAGCTTACCCCAGGGAAGGAGTGAGCAGTTCTTC.

The V call is TRBV19, the J call TRBJ1-5; 8 nucleotides line up with TRBD1. With 8 bases clipped from V and 5 bases from J, the junction kept 8 bases outside the gene matches. Germline-derived CDR1 and CDR2 are LNHDA and SQIVND (reference sequence). This CDR3 contains 14 residues. CDR3 loop: CASAGQGVYQPQHF. The DNA for the CDR3 is TGTGCCAGTGCCGGACAGGGAGTATATCAGCCCCAGCATTTT.

This chain links TRBV3-1 with TRBJ2-7; tentative D call: TRBD1 (5 bases). The CDR3 is 14 residues long. Per the germline V gene, CDR1 is LGHDT and CDR2 is YNNKEL (reference sequence). Trimming took off 4 bases at V and 2 bases at J, with 12 bases between the two ends. CDR3 region: CASSPATATYEQYF. The CDR3 DNA reads TGTGCCAGCAGCCCAGCGACAGCCACCTACGAGCAGTACTTC.

V usage is TRBV19 and J usage is TRBJ2-5; D is possibly TRBD2 (5 bases). The CDR3 consists of 15 residues. V lost 7 bases, J lost 4 bases, and 19 bases lay in between. The V gene's germline CDR1 is LNHDA and CDR2 SQIVND (reference sequence). The CDR3 protein is CASKPSGGSGETQYF. The CDR3 nucleotides are TGTGCCAGTAAACCCTCAGGAGGCAGCGGAGAGACCCAGTACTTC.

The chain carries TRBV5-1 and TRBJ2-6; D uncertain. The V end was cut by 0 bases, the J end by 2 bases, with 15 bases between. Germline V CDR1 and CDR2: SGHRS, YFSETQ. The CDR3 runs to 18 residues. CDR3 residues: CASSLALGSYAGANVLTF. The CDR3 DNA reads as TGCGCCAGCAGCTTGGCGCTAGGATCCTACGCTGGGGCCAACGTCCTGACTTTC.

The chain employs TRBV9 and TRBJ1-5; D not certain. Trimming removed 7 bases at V and 7 bases at J, with 12 bases between. CDR3 length equals 12 residues. CDR1 is SGDLS, CDR2 YYNGEE, per germline. The CDR3 DNA is TGTGCCAGCGGCAAGGGCGGGCAGCCCCAGCATTTT. It encodes CASGKGGQPQHF.

The CDR3 nucleotides are TGCGCCAGCAGCTGGAGCGGGACCGGGGAGCTGTTTTTT. Residues: CASSWSGTGELFF. The rearrangement links TRBV4-1 to TRBJ2-2; perhaps TRBD2 as D (6 bases). Between the trimmed V and J ends, which lost 5 bases and 5 bases, there was a span of 9 bases. This CDR3 region has 13 residues. Germline-derived CDR1 and CDR2 are MGHRA and YSYEKL.

The chain links TRBV7-3 to TRBJ2-1, with 12 bases aligning to TRBD1. Germline assignment: CDR1 SGHTA and CDR2 FQGTGA. The CDR3 is 15 amino acids. Trimming removed 5 bases from V and 8 bases from J; junction bases left unmatched: 7. CDR3 sequence: CASSLGTGGVDEQFF. Written as DNA, the CDR3 is TGTGCCAGCAGCCTCGGGACAGGGGGCGTCGATGAGCAGTTCTTC.

V usage is TRBV27 and J usage is TRBJ2-7; weak D call: TRBD1 (6 bases). Germline V gene data show CDR1 as MNHEY and CDR2 as SMNVEV (reference sequence). The CDR3 length is 13 residues. The V end was cut by 5 bases, the J end by 2 bases, with 10 bases between. Written as DNA, the CDR3 is TGTGCCAGCAGTCTGGACAGTACCTACGAGCAGTACTTC. It is translated as CASSLDSTYEQYF.

This chain uses TRBV12-3 or TRBV12-4 with TRBJ1-6; D gene unclear. The ends were cut back, 1 base at V and 8 bases at J, with 9 bases in the middle. CDR3 size: 14 residues. Written as DNA, the CDR3 is TGTGCCAGCAGTTTAGTAGGGAAACATTCACCCCTCCACTTT. Protein product: CASSLVGKHSPLHF.

This clonotype showed up just once. The rearrangement uses TRBV12-3 or TRBV12-4 and TRBJ2-7, with D perhaps TRBD1 (5 bases). Trimming shortened V by 7 bases and J by 2 bases, and 12 bases separated the two germline ends. The CDR3 has 13 residues. The CDR3 sequence: CASTIARAYEQYF. The CDR3 DNA sequence: TGTGCCAGCACTATAGCCAGGGCCTACGAGCAGTACTTC.

This rearrangement joins TRBV25-1 to TRBJ2-2; tentatively, D is TRBD1 (6 bases). Germline V gene sequence: CDR1 MGHDK, CDR2 SYGVNS. This CDR3 is built from 14 residues. V lost 3 bases to trimming and J lost 10 bases, with 15 bases between them. In DNA form, the CDR3 reads TGTGCCAGCAGTGAGCTGGACAGTGACAAGGAGCTGTTTTTT. This translates into CASSELDSDKELFF.

V and J are TRBV24-1 and TRBJ2-3, with 9 positions matching TRBD2. V trimming: 1 base; J trimming: 0 bases; junction bases outside the gene matches: 13. The CDR3 covers 20 residues. Germline V gene sequence: CDR1 KGHDR, CDR2 SFDVKD. CDR3 region: CATSDFSSGNRAPSTDTQYF. As DNA, the CDR3 is TGTGCCACCAGTGATTTTTCTAGCGGGAACCGTGCTCCTAGCACAGATACGCAGTATTTT.

The chain uses TRBV15 and TRBJ1-1; tentative D call: TRBD1 (5 bases). The CDR3 is 14 amino acids. V was shortened by 0 bases and J by 0 bases, with 5 bases between the two germline ends. Germline V gives CDR1 LNHNV, CDR2 YYDKDF (reference sequence). The CDR3 spells CATSREGVNTEAFF. CDR3 in DNA: TGTGCCACCAGCAGAGAAGGGGTGAACACTGAAGCTTTCTTT.

The genes are TRBV9 and TRBJ2-5; no definite D call. Trimming removed 0 bases at V and 4 bases at J, with 7 bases between. The CDR3 totals 13 residues. Germline V gene data show CDR1 as SGDLS and CDR2 as YYNGEE. CDR3 in amino acids: CASSVGRRETQYF. The CDR3 DNA is TGTGCCAGCAGCGTAGGACGGCGAGAGACCCAGTACTTC.

The genes are TRBV28 and TRBJ1-1; no clear D. Germline assignment: CDR1 MDHEN and CDR2 SYDVKM. The CDR3 has 14 residues. V lost 2 bases and J 4 bases, leaving 11 bases between the germline ends. CDR3 loop: CASSLRAPSTEAFF. As DNA, the CDR3 is TGTGCCAGCAGTTTACGAGCCCCGAGCACTGAAGCTTTCTTT. The full variable domain, in which reference TRBV28 and TRBJ1-1 provide the parts outside the CDR3, is DVKVTQSSRYLVKRTGEKVFLECVQDMDHENMFWYRQDPGLGLRLIYFSYDVKMKEKGDIPEGYSVSREKKERFSLILESASTNQTSMYLCASSLRAPSTEAFFGQGTRLTVV.

The chain links TRBV7-2 to TRBJ2-7; TRBD2 aligns across 9 bases. The J segment lost 6 bases and the V segment lost 5 bases, leaving 8 bases of the junction unmatched. In germline, CDR1 is SGHTA, CDR2 FQGNSA. This CDR3 contains 14 residues. The CDR3 sequence is CASSLSGRSSEQYF. The CDR3 DNA follows: TGTGCCAGCAGCCTAAGCGGGAGGTCGAGCGAGCAGTACTTC.

This clonotype was detected only once. The chain joins TRBV6-2 or TRBV6-3 to TRBJ1-5; D gene uncertain. The CDR3 contains 14 residues. From germline, CDR1 is MNHEY and CDR2 SVGEGT. Trimming pared 4 bases from V and 6 bases from J, leaving 13 bases between. The CDR3 sequence is CASSFEVRGQPQHF. The DNA for the CDR3 is TGTGCCAGCAGTTTCGAAGTTCGGGGTCAGCCCCAGCATTTT.

The chain uses TRBV9 and TRBJ2-1, with D possibly called TRBD1 or TRBD2 (6 bases each). In germline, CDR1 is SGDLS, CDR2 YYNGEE. Trimming removed 4 bases at V and 2 bases at J, with 16 bases between. The CDR3 is 16 residues long. The CDR3 bases are TGTGCCAGCAGCTCCCCTTCGGGGGCCGCCTACAATGAGCAGTTCTTC. Its protein product is CASSSPSGAAYNEQFF. The complete variable domain, with remaining parts taken from reference TRBV9 and TRBJ2-1, reads DSGVTQTPKHLITATGQRVTLRCSPRSGDLSVYWYQQSLDQGLQFLIQYYNGEERAKGNILERFSAQQFPDLHSELNLSSLELGDSALYFCASSSPSGAAYNEQFFGPGTRLTVL.

This clonotype was observed a single time. This rearrangement joins TRBV6-2 or TRBV6-3 to TRBJ2-7, with D unclear. Looked up from germline, CDR1 is MNHEY and CDR2 is SVGEGT. The CDR3 has 15 amino acids. V was pared by 0 bases and J by 6 bases, with 15 bases between. The CDR3, as DNA: TGTGCCAGCAGTTACTCGATCGTCCGAACGAGCGAGCAGTACTTC. This sequence encodes CASSYSIVRTSEQYF.

The chain employs TRBV3-1 and TRBJ2-1; TRBD2 is a possible D gene (5 bases). The CDR3 has 14 amino acids. V lost 5 bases and J lost 6, with 14 bases in between. The V gene's germline CDR1 is LGHDT and CDR2 YNNKEL (reference sequence). The chain's CDR3 is CASSAGLTANEQFF. For the CDR3, the DNA is TGTGCCAGCAGCGCGGGCCTTACGGCCAATGAGCAGTTCTTC.